Sequencing of this TCR beta chain was carried out in a study of tumor-infiltrating lymphocytes in glioblastoma multiforme. Multiple V-beta primers and a C-beta primer amplified TCRB from RNA. TCRB cDNA was made from 0.5 to 0.65 ug total RNA. These TCRB libraries lack any described unique molecular identifiers. TCRdb processed the multiplex PCR reads anew with MiXCR; each CDR3 protein has one entry. The sample shows over 14,000 distinct CDR3 sequences, 73% of them seen only once. Study-level findings and limits: T cells were not sorted into functional subsets.

There are 13 residues in the CDR3. V was pared by 6 bases and J by 10 bases, with 11 bases of the junction left unmatched. CDR1 is DFQATT, CDR2 SNEGSKA, per germline (reference sequence). Turning to this clonotype: The target antigen is unknown.

The genes are TRBV20-1 and TRBJ1-4; 7 bases line up with TRBD1. The sample consisted of brain tumor tissue. This sequence originates from a male donor with glioblastoma. DNA for the CDR3: TGCAGTGCCAAGACAGGGATGGACGGAAAACTGTTTTTT. The encoded protein is CSAKTGMDGKLFF.